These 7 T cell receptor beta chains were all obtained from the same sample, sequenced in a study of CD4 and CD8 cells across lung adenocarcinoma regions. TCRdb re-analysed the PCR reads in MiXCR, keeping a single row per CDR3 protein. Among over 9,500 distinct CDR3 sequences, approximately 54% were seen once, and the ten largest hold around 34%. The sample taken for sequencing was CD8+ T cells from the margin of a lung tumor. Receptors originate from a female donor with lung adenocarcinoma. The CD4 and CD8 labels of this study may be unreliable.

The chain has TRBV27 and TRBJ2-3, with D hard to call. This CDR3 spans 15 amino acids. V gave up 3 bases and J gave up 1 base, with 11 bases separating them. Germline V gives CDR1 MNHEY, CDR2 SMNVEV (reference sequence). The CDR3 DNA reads TGTGCCAGCAGTTTTTTCTCTGGCGGCACAGATACGCAGTATTTT. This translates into CASSFFSGGTDTQYF.

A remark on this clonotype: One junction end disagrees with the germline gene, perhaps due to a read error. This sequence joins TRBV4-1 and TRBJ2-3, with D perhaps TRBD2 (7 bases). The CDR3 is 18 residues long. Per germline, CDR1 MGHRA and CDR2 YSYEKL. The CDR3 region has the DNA TGCGCCAGCAGCCAAGCGGGGGGCGGGGGCCGAGACCAAGATACGCAGTATTTC. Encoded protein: CASSQAGGGGRDQDTQYF.

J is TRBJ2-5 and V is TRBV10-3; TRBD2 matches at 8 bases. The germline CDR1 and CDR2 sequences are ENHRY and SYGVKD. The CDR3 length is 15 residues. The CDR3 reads CGGGPGGGDPETQYF. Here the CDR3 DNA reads TGTGGCGGGGGGCCCGGGGGGGGGGACCCAGAGACCCAGTACTTC.

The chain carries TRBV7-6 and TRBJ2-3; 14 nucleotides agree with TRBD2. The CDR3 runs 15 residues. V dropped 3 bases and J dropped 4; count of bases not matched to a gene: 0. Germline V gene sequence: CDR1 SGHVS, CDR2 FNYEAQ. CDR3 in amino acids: CASSLGLAGADTQYF. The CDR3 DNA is TGTGCCAGCAGCTTGGGACTAGCGGGAGCAGATACGCAGTATTTT.

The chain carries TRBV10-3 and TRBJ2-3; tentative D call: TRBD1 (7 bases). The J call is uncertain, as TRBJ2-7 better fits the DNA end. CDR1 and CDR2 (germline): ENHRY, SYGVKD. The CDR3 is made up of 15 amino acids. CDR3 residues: CAVGQGGFVTDTQYF. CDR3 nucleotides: TGTGCCGTGGGGCAGGGGGGCTTCGTCACAGATACGCAGTACTTC.

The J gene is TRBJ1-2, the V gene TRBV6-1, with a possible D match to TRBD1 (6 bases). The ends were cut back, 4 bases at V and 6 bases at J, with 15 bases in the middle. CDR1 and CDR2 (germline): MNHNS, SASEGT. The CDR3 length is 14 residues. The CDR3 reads CASSGTGLVDGYTF. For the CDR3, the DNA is TGTGCCAGCAGTGGTACAGGGTTGGTTGATGGCTACACCTTC.

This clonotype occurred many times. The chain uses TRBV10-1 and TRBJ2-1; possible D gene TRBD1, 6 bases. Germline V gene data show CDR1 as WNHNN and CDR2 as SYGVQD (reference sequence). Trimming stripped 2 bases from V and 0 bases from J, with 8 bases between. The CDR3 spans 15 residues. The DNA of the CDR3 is TGCGCCAGCAGTGAGAGGGGGAGCTCCTACAATGAGCAGTTCTTC. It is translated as CASSERGSSYNEQFF.